These 29 T cell receptor beta chains came from one sample sequenced in a study of T cells in Graves' hyperthyroidism and ophthalmopathy. TCR beta CDR3 sequences were amplified from RNA transcripts. TCR CDR3 underwent first-round RT-PCR with the HTBI primer set. TCRdb itself ran the multiplex PCR reads through MiXCR, one entry per CDR3 protein. Altogether 400,000 to 550,000 distinct CDR3 sequences are present, around 14% being singletons, with the ten largest covering around 17%. Specimen: blood. All receptors derive from a young woman with Graves' hyperthyroidism.

This clonotype occurred many times. The genes are TRBV12-3 or TRBV12-4 and TRBJ1-1; D uncertain. The CDR3 is 12 amino acids. Trimming removed 2 bases from V and 5 bases from J, with 6 bases in between. The CDR3 protein is CASSLWRTEAFF. The DNA for the CDR3 is TGTGCCAGCAGTTTATGGCGGACTGAAGCTTTCTTT.

About this clonotype: Since a much larger clone is just one base distant, this may be a read error. The chain links TRBV4-1 to TRBJ1-2; D might be TRBD1 (6 bases). With 1 base removed from V and 4 bases from J, the gap between germline ends came to 16 bases. Germline V gives CDR1 MGHRA, CDR2 YSYEKL. CDR3 length equals 16 residues. CDR3 nucleotides: TGCGCCAGCAGCCAAGCCCCCGGACAGTCGACCTATGGCTACACCTTC. It codes for CASSQAPGQSTYGYTF.

This clonotype has at least ten counts. The chain uses TRBV7-3 and TRBJ1-1; D uncertain. The CDR3 contains 16 residues. Germline values: CDR1 SGHTA, CDR2 FQGTGA. Between the trimmed V and J ends, which lost 2 bases and 0 bases, there was a span of 13 bases. CDR3 bases: TGTGCCAGCAGCTTATCTCCAATTGGGGTGAACACTGAAGCTTTCTTT. Its translation is CASSLSPIGVNTEAFF.

This clonotype was seen repeatedly, ten times or more. CDR3 sequence reads: CASSYSTVAGQTEAFF. The CDR3 region has the DNA TGTGCCAGCAGTTACTCGACGGTCGCAGGGCAAACTGAAGCTTTCTTT. The chain combines TRBV6-5 with TRBJ1-1, with a weak D call TRBD1 (5 bases). From germline, CDR1 is MNHEY and CDR2 SVGAGI. This CDR3 region has 16 residues. V lost 0 bases and J 5 bases, leaving 16 bases between the germline ends.

At least ten counts were recorded for this clonotype. The chain is built from TRBV6-1 and TRBJ2-7; D unclear. CDR1 and CDR2 (germline): MNHNS, SASEGT. The V gene lost 2 bases and the J gene lost 1 base, with 12 bases spanning the gap. The CDR3 contains 15 residues. In DNA, the CDR3 is TGTGCCAGCAGTGAATTTGACCCCGCATCCTACGAGCAGTACGTC. Its translation: CASSEFDPASYEQYV.

This clonotype was seen repeatedly, ten times or more. The CDR3 DNA sequence: TGTGCCAGCAGTGAATGGATCGGGGGCAGGCAGCCCCAGCATTTT. It codes for CASSEWIGGRQPQHF. The genes are TRBV6-1 and TRBJ1-5; tentatively, D is TRBD1 (6 bases). Germline CDR1 reads MNHNS; CDR2 reads SASEGT. This CDR3 is built from 15 residues. V lost 2 bases, J lost 7 bases, and 15 bases lay in between.

This clonotype was counted many times. The chain joins TRBV30 to TRBJ1-1; the D gene is possibly TRBD1 (5 bases). Germline lookup yields CDR1 GTSNPN and CDR2 SVGIG (reference sequence). The V end lost 4 bases, the J end lost 7 bases, and 13 bases lay between the germline ends. The CDR3 extends over 12 amino acids. Here the CDR3 reads CAWKGNGGEAFF. Here the CDR3 DNA reads TGTGCCTGGAAGGGTAACGGGGGTGAAGCTTTCTTT.

A note on this clonotype: This may be a read error, as it is one base from a much larger clone. The chain is built from TRBV14 and TRBJ2-3; 9 bases map to TRBD2. This CDR3 region has 18 residues. Germline lookup yields CDR1 SGHDN and CDR2 FVKESK. CDR3 nucleotides: TGTGCCAGCAACCAACTGAAGCGGGAGGTCCTTAGCACAGATACGCAGTATTTT. Amino acid sequence: CASNQLKREVLSTDTQYF.

In this sample, this clonotype turned up a few times. This rearrangement joins TRBV12-3 or TRBV12-4 to TRBJ1-6; a possible D gene is TRBD1 (5 bases). Trimming shortened V by 3 bases and J by 14 bases, and 11 bases separated the two germline ends. CDR3 length equals 12 residues. This chain's CDR3 is CASSLGSGTLHF. The CDR3 coding sequence is TGTGCCAGCAGTTTGGGTTCAGGGACCCTCCACTTT.

The CDR3 loop reads CASSQAATGNQPQHF. In DNA, the CDR3 is TGCGCCAGCAGCCAAGCCGCCACGGGCAATCAGCCCCAGCATTTT. The chain joins TRBV4-1 to TRBJ1-5; D uncertain. Trimming pared 1 base from V and 2 bases from J, leaving 9 bases between. Germline V lookup: CDR1 MGHRA, CDR2 YSYEKL. The CDR3 extends over 15 amino acids.

The V call is TRBV4-1, the J call TRBJ2-3; D call uncertain. This CDR3 has 16 amino acids. V was shortened by 0 bases and J by 2 bases, with 12 bases between the two germline ends. Per the germline V gene, CDR1 is MGHRA and CDR2 is YSYEKL. The CDR3 DNA is TGCGCCAGCAGCCAAGAGTGGGGTTCCCCCACAGATACGCAGTATTTT. It translates to CASSQEWGSPTDTQYF.

The V call is TRBV15, the J call TRBJ1-3; TRBD1 is a possible D gene (5 bases). The CDR3 has 14 amino acids. V was pared by 5 bases and J by 6 bases, with 14 bases between. Germline loops: CDR1 LNHNV, CDR2 YYDKDF (reference sequence). The CDR3 DNA reads as TGTGCCACCAGCCCCGACAGAGAAATAAACACCATATATTTT. Protein product: CATSPDREINTIYF.

This clonotype was picked up one time. Being one base from a much bigger clone, this may be a read error. V usage is TRBV5-1 and J usage is TRBJ2-7; 13 nucleotides match TRBD2. This CDR3 is 16 amino acids long. After removal of 4 bases from V and 4 bases from J, the junction contained 8 bases not matched to a gene. Germline V gene sequence: CDR1 SGHRS, CDR2 YFSETQ. This chain's CDR3 is CASSPWTSGSGYEQYF. The CDR3 DNA reads TGCGCCAGCAGCCCTTGGACTAGCGGGAGCGGTTACGAGCAGTACTTC.

This clonotype was seen many times. This rearrangement joins TRBV19 to TRBJ2-1; D possibly matches TRBD1 or TRBD2 (5 bases each). In germline, CDR1 is LNHDA, CDR2 SQIVND (reference sequence). V was clipped by 5 bases and J by 3 bases, with 11 bases between them. The CDR3 is 14 residues long. This chain's CDR3 is CASSGTAGYNEQFF. CDR3 sequence (DNA): TGTGCCAGTAGTGGGACGGCGGGCTACAATGAGCAGTTCTTC.

This clonotype was detected ten times or more. The gene calls are TRBV20-1 and TRBJ2-3, with 9 bases lining up with TRBD2. The V gene end was trimmed by 4 bases and the J gene end by 0 bases; junction bases not matched to a gene: 5. Germline V gives CDR1 DFQATT, CDR2 SNEGSKA (reference sequence). The CDR3 is 15 amino acids. The CDR3 DNA is TGCAGTGCTAAGGGGCTAGCGGGAAGCACAGATACGCAGTATTTT. It specifies CSAKGLAGSTDTQYF.

This clonotype was recorded many times. The J gene is TRBJ2-2, the V gene TRBV11-2; no reliable D call. The germline CDR1 and CDR2 sequences are SGHAT and FQNNGV. The CDR3 is made up of 12 amino acids. Trimming removed 5 bases from V and 4 bases from J, with 5 bases in between. This chain's CDR3 is CASSPFTGELFF. Here the CDR3 DNA reads TGTGCCAGCAGCCCCTTCACCGGGGAGCTGTTTTTT.

At least ten counts were recorded for this clonotype. J is TRBJ1-1 and V is TRBV4-1, with D possibly matching TRBD1 (5 bases). This CDR3 region has 14 residues. Looked up from germline, CDR1 is MGHRA and CDR2 is YSYEKL. Trimming pared 3 bases from V and 6 bases from J, leaving 14 bases between. CDR3 loop: CASSHQGTFSEAFF. CDR3 bases: TGCGCCAGCAGCCACCAAGGGACCTTTTCTGAAGCTTTCTTT.

A few counts support this clonotype. The rearrangement uses TRBV25-1 and TRBJ2-5; a possible D gene is TRBD1 (6 bases). The CDR3 is made up of 15 amino acids. The V gene's germline CDR1 is MGHDK and CDR2 SYGVNS. V was cut by 1 base and J by 2 bases, with 11 bases left in between. CDR3 sequence reads: CASSESNRVQETQYF. The CDR3 nucleotides are TGTGCCAGCAGTGAATCCAACAGGGTTCAAGAGACCCAGTACTTC. Variable domain in full (rest from reference TRBV25-1 and TRBJ2-5): EADIYQTPRYLVIGTGKKITLECSQTMGHDKMYWYQQDPGMELHLIHYSYGVNSTEKGDLSSESTVSRIRTEHFPLTLESARPSHTSQYLCASSESNRVQETQYFGPGTRLLVL.

This clonotype was detected ten times or more. The chain carries TRBV24-1 and TRBJ1-1; maybe TRBD1 (6 bases). Germline V gives CDR1 KGHDR, CDR2 SFDVKD. This CDR3 region has 13 residues. Deletions cut 9 bases from V and 6 bases from J, with 16 bases between. As DNA, the CDR3 is TGTGCCACCTCCATTAGGGGGTATCCTGAAGCTTTCTTT. It is translated as CATSIRGYPEAFF.

This clonotype was seen repeatedly, ten times or more. This sequence joins TRBV9 and TRBJ1-2, with no clear D. Germline V gene data show CDR1 as SGDLS and CDR2 as YYNGEE. There are 14 residues in the CDR3. Trimming removed 4 bases at V and 1 base at J, with 11 bases between. Here the CDR3 DNA reads TGTGCCAGCAGCCCCTCAGTGAGTAACTATGGCTACACCTTC. Residues: CASSPSVSNYGYTF.

In its sample, this clonotype was seen many times. The chain is built from TRBV12-3 or TRBV12-4 and TRBJ2-5, with 7 bases fitting TRBD2. V lost 3 bases to trimming and J lost 5 bases; unmatched junction nucleotides: 9. The CDR3 extends over 15 amino acids. CDR3 bases: TGTGCCAGCAGTTTGGTTCGGGGAGGGATGGAGACCCAGTACTTC. Translated: CASSLVRGGMETQYF.

This clonotype was counted many times. The genes are TRBV15 and TRBJ2-2; D remains unclear. The CDR3 length is 15 residues. Trimming stripped 0 bases from V and 4 bases from J, with 9 bases between. Germline CDR1 is LNHNV and CDR2 is YYDKDF (reference sequence). The CDR3, as DNA: TGTGCCACCAGCAGAGATCGAACGGCCACCGGGGAGCTGTTTTTT. Its protein is CATSRDRTATGELFF.

This clonotype has only a few counts. The gene calls are TRBV20-1 and TRBJ1-4; D remains unclear. V lost 2 bases, J lost 4 bases, and 11 bases lay in between. CDR1 DFQATT and CDR2 SNEGSKA come from the germline V gene (reference sequence). This CDR3 has 14 residues. The DNA for the CDR3 is TGCAGTGCTAGACTGGGCCGGGGTAATGAAAAACTGTTTTTT. Its protein is CSARLGRGNEKLFF.

The rearrangement uses TRBV15 and TRBJ2-5; 7 bases align to TRBD1. V shed 5 bases, J shed 1 base, and the junction held 4 bases outside the gene matches. The CDR3 has 14 residues. In germline, CDR1 is LNHNV, CDR2 YYDKDF (reference sequence). The CDR3 bases are TGTGCCACCAGCCTAAGGGACAGCCAAGAGACCCAGTACTTC. This codes for CATSLRDSQETQYF.

This clonotype was seen ten or more times. The V and J genes are TRBV11-3 and TRBJ2-7; TRBD2 aligns across 7 bases. CDR1 SGHNT and CDR2 YENEEA come from the germline V gene. The ends lost 1 base at V and 6 bases at J; junction bases unmatched: 9. The CDR3 runs 15 residues. DNA for the CDR3: TGTGCCAGCAGCTTAGCGGCCGGGACTACGACCGAGCAGTACTTC. Protein: CASSLAAGTTTEQYF.

This clonotype was detected a few times. The chain links TRBV27 to TRBJ2-1; 11 nucleotides align to TRBD2. The CDR3 contains 16 residues. V lost 2 bases and J lost 3; bases outside the gene matches: 3. The germline gives CDR1 MNHEY, CDR2 SMNVEV (reference sequence). The DNA for the CDR3 is TGTGCCAGCAGTTTAACGGGACTAGCGGACTACAATGAGCAGTTCTTC. Protein: CASSLTGLADYNEQFF.

This clonotype has ten or more counts. The chain has TRBV7-3 and TRBJ1-6; TRBD1 might be the D (6 bases). V was trimmed by 5 bases and J by 6 bases, leaving 17 bases between them. This CDR3 spans 16 amino acids. CDR1 SGHTA and CDR2 FQGTGA come from the germline V gene. The CDR3 spells CASSATGGLVNSPLHF. CDR3 coding DNA: TGTGCCAGCAGCGCAACTGGGGGGCTAGTTAATTCACCCCTCCACTTT.

A word on this clonotype: This may stem from a read error, because a much larger clone lies one nucleotide away. Here the CDR3 reads CASSGTSGSFDEQFF. As DNA, the CDR3 is TGTGCCAGCAGCGGGACTAGCGGGAGTTTCGATGAGCAGTTCTTC. The chain has TRBV5-5 and TRBJ2-1, with TRBD2 matching over 14 bases. After removal of 4 bases from V and 8 bases from J, the junction contained 5 bases not matched to a gene. The CDR3 is 15 residues long. Per the germline V gene, CDR1 is SGHKS and CDR2 is YYEKEE (reference sequence).

The chain uses TRBV6-1 and TRBJ2-3; 9 positions agree with TRBD2. The CDR3 is 16 amino acids. Trimming removed 4 bases from V and 1 base from J; junction bases left unmatched: 6. From germline, CDR1 is MNHNS and CDR2 SASEGT. This CDR3 is CASSGLEREGTDTQYF. The CDR3 bases are TGTGCCAGCAGTGGTCTGGAGCGGGAGGGCACAGATACGCAGTATTTT.